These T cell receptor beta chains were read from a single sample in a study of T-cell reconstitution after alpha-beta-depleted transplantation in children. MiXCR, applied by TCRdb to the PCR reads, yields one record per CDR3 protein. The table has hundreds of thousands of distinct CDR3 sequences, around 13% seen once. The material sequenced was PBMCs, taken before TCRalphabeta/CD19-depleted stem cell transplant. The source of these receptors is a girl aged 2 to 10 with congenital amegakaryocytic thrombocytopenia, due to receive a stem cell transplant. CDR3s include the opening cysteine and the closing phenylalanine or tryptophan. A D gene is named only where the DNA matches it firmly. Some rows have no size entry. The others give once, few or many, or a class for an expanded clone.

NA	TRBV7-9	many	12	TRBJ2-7	CASSTNAYEQYF	TGTGCCAGCAGCACAAATGCCTACGAGCAGTACTTC
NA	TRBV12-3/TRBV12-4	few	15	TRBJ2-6	CASSFPVSGANVLTF	TGTGCCAGCAGTTTTCCGGTCTCTGGGGCCAACGTCCTGACTTTC
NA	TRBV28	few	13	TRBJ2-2	CASGGQNTGELFF	TGTGCCAGCGGGGGACAGAACACCGGGGAGCTGTTTTTT
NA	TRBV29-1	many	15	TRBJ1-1	CSVAGSRVGNTEAFF	TGCAGCGTTGCAGGGTCACGGGTAGGGAACACTGAAGCTTTCTTT
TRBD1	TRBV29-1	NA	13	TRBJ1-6	CSVQDRGNSPLHF	TGCAGCGTTCAGGACAGGGGAAATTCACCCCTCCACTTT
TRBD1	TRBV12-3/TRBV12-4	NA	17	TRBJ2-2	CASSLSRDRVNTGELFF	TGTGCCAGCAGCTTAAGCCGGGACAGGGTGAACACCGGGGAGCTGTTTTTT
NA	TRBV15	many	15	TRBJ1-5	CATSRVVQGNQPQHF	TGTGCCACCAGCAGAGTAGTTCAGGGGAATCAGCCCCAGCATTTT
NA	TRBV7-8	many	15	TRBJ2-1	CASSPGTAAHNEQFF	TGTGCCAGCAGCCCCGGTACTGCGGCCCACAATGAGCAGTTCTTC
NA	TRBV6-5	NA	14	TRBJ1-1	CASSYSTGGTEAFF	TGTGCCAGCAGTTACTCGACGGGGGGCACTGAAGCTTTCTTT
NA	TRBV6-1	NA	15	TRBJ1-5	CASSDRDTTGQPQHF	TGTGCCAGCAGTGACAGGGATACAACAGGGCAGCCCCAGCATTTT
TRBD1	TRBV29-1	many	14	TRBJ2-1	CSVLSWDRDNEQFF	TGCAGCGTTTTAAGCTGGGACAGGGATAATGAGCAGTTCTTC
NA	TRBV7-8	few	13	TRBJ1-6	CASSRQNNSPLHF	TGTGCCAGCAGCAGACAGAATAATTCACCCCTCCACTTT
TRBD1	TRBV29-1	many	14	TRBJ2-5	CSVEKQGAMETQYF	TGCAGCGTTGAAAAGCAGGGGGCAATGGAGACCCAGTACTTC
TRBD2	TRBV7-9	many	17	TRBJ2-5	CASRRSRAGEGQETQYF	TGTGCCAGCCGAAGGTCCCGAGCGGGAGAGGGACAAGAGACCCAGTACTTC
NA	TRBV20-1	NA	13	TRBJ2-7	CSAREGSIYEQYF	TGCAGTGCTAGAGAGGGCAGTATCTACGAGCAGTACTTC
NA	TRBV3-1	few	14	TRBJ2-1	CASSRRDLDNEQFF	TGTGCCAGCAGCCGGCGGGACCTGGACAATGAGCAGTTCTTC
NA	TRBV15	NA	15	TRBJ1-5	CATGEHGPSNQPQHF	TGTGCCACCGGGGAACACGGGCCTAGCAATCAGCCCCAGCATTTT
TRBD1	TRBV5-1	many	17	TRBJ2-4	CASSLRGTGRDGNIQYF	TGCGCCAGCAGCTTAAGAGGGACAGGGCGGGATGGAAACATTCAGTACTTC
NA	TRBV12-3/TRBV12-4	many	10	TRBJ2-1	CASSLGEQFF	TGTGCCAGCAGCTTAGGCGAGCAGTTCTTC
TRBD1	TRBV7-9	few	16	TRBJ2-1	CASSHPTGGTSNEQFF	TGTGCCAGCAGCCACCCGACAGGGGGCACCTCCAATGAGCAGTTCTTC
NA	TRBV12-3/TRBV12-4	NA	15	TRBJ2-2	CASSRTDTRAGELFF	TGTGCCAGCAGTAGGACCGACACCCGCGCCGGGGAGCTGTTTTTT
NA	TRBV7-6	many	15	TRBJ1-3	CASRSTAWAENTIYF	TGTGCCAGCAGATCGACAGCGTGGGCTGAAAACACCATATATTTT
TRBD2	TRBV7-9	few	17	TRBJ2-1	CASSDTSGAGGHNEQFF	TGTGCCAGCAGCGATACTAGCGGGGCAGGCGGACACAATGAGCAGTTCTTC
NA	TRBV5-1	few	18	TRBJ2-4	CASSLGFIGSLAKNIQYF	TGCGCCAGCAGCTTGGGATTTATCGGAAGCCTAGCCAAAAACATTCAGTACTTC
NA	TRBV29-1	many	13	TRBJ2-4	CSVRWLEENIQYF	TGCAGCGTTAGGTGGCTAGAAGAAAACATTCAGTACTTC
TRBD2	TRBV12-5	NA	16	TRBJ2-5	CASGLPESGREETQYF	TGTGCTAGTGGTTTGCCCGAAAGCGGGAGGGAAGAGACCCAGTACTTC
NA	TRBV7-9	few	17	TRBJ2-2	CASSLGFGTAGTGELFF	TGTGCCAGCAGCTTAGGGTTTGGGACGGCGGGCACCGGGGAGCTGTTTTTT
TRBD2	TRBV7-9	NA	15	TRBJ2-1	CASSLWGGGPNEQFF	TGTGCCAGCAGCTTATGGGGGGGAGGCCCCAATGAGCAGTTCTTC
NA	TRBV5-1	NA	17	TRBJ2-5	CASSFLLGRDFQETQYF	TGCGCCAGCAGCTTTTTGCTCGGGCGGGATTTTCAAGAGACCCAGTACTTC
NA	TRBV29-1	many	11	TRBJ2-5	CSVWGRETQYF	TGCAGCGTCTGGGGACGGGAGACCCAGTACTTC
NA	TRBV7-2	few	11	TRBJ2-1	CATNRGNEQFF	TGTGCCACCAATAGGGGGAATGAGCAGTTCTTC
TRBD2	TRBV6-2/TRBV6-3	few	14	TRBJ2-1	CASSQTGLHNEQFF	TGTGCCAGCAGTCAAACGGGACTACACAATGAGCAGTTCTTC
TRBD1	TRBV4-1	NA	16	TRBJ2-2	CASSLGAGTGPGELFF	TGCGCCAGCAGCCTTGGCGCCGGGACAGGGCCCGGGGAGCTGTTTTTT
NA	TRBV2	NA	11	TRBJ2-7	CASSEVFEQYF	TGTGCCAGCAGTGAAGTTTTCGAGCAGTACTTC
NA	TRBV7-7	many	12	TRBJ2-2	CASSPMTGELFF	TGTGCCAGCAGCCCAATGACCGGGGAGCTGTTTTTT
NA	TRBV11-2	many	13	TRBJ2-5	CASSLYPEETQYF	TGTGCCAGCAGCTTATATCCGGAAGAGACCCAGTACTTC
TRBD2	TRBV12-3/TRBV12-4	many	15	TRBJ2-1	CASSLLAGAPNEQFF	TGTGCCAGCAGTTTACTAGCGGGAGCCCCCAATGAGCAGTTCTTC
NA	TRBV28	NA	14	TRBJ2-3	CASRRVFLPNTQYF	TGTGCCAGCAGGAGGGTGTTTCTTCCAAATACGCAGTATTTT
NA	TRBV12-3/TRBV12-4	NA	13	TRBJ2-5	CASKAGPQETQYF	TGTGCCAGCAAAGCGGGTCCACAAGAGACCCAGTACTTC
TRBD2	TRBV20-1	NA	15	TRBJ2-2	CSAIPLAGNTGELFF	TGCAGTGCTATTCCCTTAGCGGGAAACACCGGGGAGCTGTTTTTT
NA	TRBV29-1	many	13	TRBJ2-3	CSVAPADSWTQYF	TGCAGCGTTGCACCGGCCGATTCTTGGACGCAGTATTTT
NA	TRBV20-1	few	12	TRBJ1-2	CSAGGQPAGYTF	TGCAGTGCCGGCGGACAACCCGCTGGCTACACCTTC
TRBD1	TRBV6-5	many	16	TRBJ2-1	CASSYLPGQGVGKQFF	TGTGCCAGCAGTTATTTACCGGGACAGGGAGTTGGTAAGCAGTTCTTC
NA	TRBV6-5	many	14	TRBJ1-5	CASRPDEGSKPQHF	TGTGCCAGCAGACCCGACGAGGGTAGCAAGCCCCAGCATTTT
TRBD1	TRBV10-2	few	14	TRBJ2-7	CASKEDRAPYEQYF	TGCGCCAGCAAAGAGGACAGGGCTCCCTACGAGCAGTACTTC
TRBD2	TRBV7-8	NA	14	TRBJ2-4	CASTGEGPKNIQYF	TGTGCCAGCACGGGGGAGGGGCCCAAAAACATTCAGTACTTC
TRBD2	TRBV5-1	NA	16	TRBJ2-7	CASSFSGSGSFAEQYF	TGCGCCAGCAGCTTTTCTGGTAGCGGGAGTTTCGCCGAGCAGTACTTC
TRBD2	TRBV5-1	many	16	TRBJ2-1	CASSLTAGAAYNEQFF	TGCGCCAGCAGCCTGACAGCGGGAGCCGCCTACAATGAGCAGTTCTTC
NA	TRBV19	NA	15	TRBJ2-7	CASSRSTGQSYEQYF	TGTGCCAGTAGTCGATCAACAGGACAGTCCTACGAGCAGTACTTC
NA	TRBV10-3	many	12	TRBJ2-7	CAISATTYEQYF	TGTGCCATCAGTGCCACAACCTACGAGCAGTACTTC
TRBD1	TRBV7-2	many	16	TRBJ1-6	CASSRSGTVYNSPLHF	TGTGCCAGCAGCCGATCCGGGACAGTCTATAATTCACCCCTCCACTTT
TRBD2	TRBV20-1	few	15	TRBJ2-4	CSAELAGGAKNIQYF	TGCAGTGCGGAACTAGCGGGAGGTGCGAAAAACATTCAGTACTTC
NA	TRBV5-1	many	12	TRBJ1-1	CASSSGSGAAFF	TGCGCCAGCAGCTCAGGGTCGGGTGCAGCTTTCTTT
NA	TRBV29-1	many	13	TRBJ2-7	CSVEDLGSYEQYF	TGCAGCGTTGAAGACCTTGGCTCCTACGAGCAGTACTTC
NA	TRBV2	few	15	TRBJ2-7	CASSNRSSSSYEQYF	TGTGCCAGCAGTAACAGGTCTTCGAGCTCCTACGAGCAGTACTTC
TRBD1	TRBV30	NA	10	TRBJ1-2	CAWEGQVPNF	TGTGCCTGGGAGGGACAGGTCCCTAACTTC
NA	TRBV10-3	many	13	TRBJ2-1	CAIGAIEYNEQFF	TGTGCCATCGGCGCTATAGAATACAATGAGCAGTTCTTC
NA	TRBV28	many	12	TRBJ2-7	CASSRGTNEQYF	TGTGCCAGCAGTCGTGGGACAAACGAGCAGTACTTC
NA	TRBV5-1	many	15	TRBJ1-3	CASRGSGQFGNTIYF	TGCGCCAGCCGCGGATCCGGACAGTTTGGAAACACCATATATTTT
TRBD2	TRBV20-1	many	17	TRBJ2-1	CSARDKGLVLSYNEQFF	TGCAGTGCTAGAGATAAGGGACTAGTCCTTTCCTACAATGAGCAGTTCTTC